In its sample, the clone carrying this T cell receptor (beta chain) was seen many times. The antigen is unknown. The record originates from a study of neurological immune-mediated disorders. The method for making cDNA was 5'RACE, and it used 10-nucleotide random UMIs. Over 200 million TCR-beta sequences (from 15-18 subjects) were yielded by each sequencing run. MiXCR, run by TCRdb on the 5' RACE reads, gives a single entry per CDR3 protein. The sample yields roughly 75,000 distinct CDR3 sequences, approximately 2.4% seen once. Germline lookup yields CDR1 SGHTA and CDR2 FQGNSA. There are 12 residues in the CDR3. V lost 1 base and J lost 14, with 12 bases in between. Whole-study findings and limits: Phylogenetic grouping assigned the repertoires of 18 of 34 multiple sclerosis patients to a single related-CDR3 cluster, which may represent a signature. The most TCR clonal expansion was seen in HTLV-1-associated myelopathy, and the least was seen in multiple sclerosis, which fell below healthy controls.

The chain joins TRBV7-2 to TRBJ2-1; no clear D. The sample taken for sequencing was PBMCs. The origin of this receptor is a woman in her 30s with multiple sclerosis. The CDR3 sequence: CASSLGAAKEFF. The CDR3 bases are TGTGCCAGCAGCTTAGGGGCAGCCAAGGAGTTCTTC.